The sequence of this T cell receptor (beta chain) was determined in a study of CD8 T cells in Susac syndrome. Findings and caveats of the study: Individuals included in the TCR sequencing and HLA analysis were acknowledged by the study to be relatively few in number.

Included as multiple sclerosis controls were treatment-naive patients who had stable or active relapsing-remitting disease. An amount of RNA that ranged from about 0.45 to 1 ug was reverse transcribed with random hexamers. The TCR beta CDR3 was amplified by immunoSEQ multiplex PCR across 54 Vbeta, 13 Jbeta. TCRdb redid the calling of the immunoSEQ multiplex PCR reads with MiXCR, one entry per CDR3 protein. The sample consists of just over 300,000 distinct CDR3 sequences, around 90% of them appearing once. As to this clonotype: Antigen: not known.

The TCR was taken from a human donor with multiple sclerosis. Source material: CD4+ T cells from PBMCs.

CDR3 sequence: CASTQPGFVGSRNYGYTF. The DNA for the CDR3 is TGTGCCAGCACCCAACCTGGATTCGTTGGGTCTAGAAACTATGGCTACACCTTC. This rearrangement joins TRBV6-2 or TRBV6-3 to TRBJ1-2; D unresolved. Germline CDR1 and CDR2: MNHEY and SVGEGT. Trimming took 7 bases from V and 2 from J, leaving 26 bases between them. The CDR3 contains 18 residues.